One sample yielded the 2 T cell receptor beta chains listed below, sequenced in a study of T cells in Graves' hyperthyroidism and ophthalmopathy. RNA transcripts gave rise to amplified TCR beta CDR3 regions. Initially, a first-round RT-PCR of the TCR CDR3 employed the HTBI primer set. TCRdb ran MiXCR on the multiplex PCR reads and lists one entry per CDR3 protein. The sample lists about 560,000 distinct CDR3 sequences, roughly 17% occurring once. The sequenced sample was blood. These receptor sequences come from a woman younger than 30 with Graves' hyperthyroidism.

This clonotype was seen repeatedly, ten times or more. This chain joins TRBV18 and TRBJ2-1; TRBD2 aligns across 7 bases. Germline loops: CDR1 KGHSH, CDR2 LQKENI. The CDR3 length is 16 residues. J was trimmed by 2 bases and V by 3 bases; bases with no gene match: 7. The CDR3 bases are TGTGCCAGCTCACCCTCACTAGCGCTCGCCTACAATGAGCAGTTCTTC. It codes for CASSPSLALAYNEQFF.

The chain recombines TRBV6-1 with TRBJ2-7; D possibly corresponds to TRBD2 (6 bases). Germline CDR1 is MNHNS and CDR2 is SASEGT. V shed 1 base and J shed 2 bases, with 9 bases lying between them. This CDR3 comprises 14 residues. CDR3 protein: CASSEGDFPYEQYF. CDR3 sequence (DNA): TGTGCCAGCAGTGAAGGGGACTTTCCCTACGAGCAGTACTTC.